This T cell receptor beta chain stems from a study of monozygotic twins with cystic fibrosis. Profiled with immunoSEQ multiplex PCR; TCRdb holds only in-frame clones, not every one. The sample lists over 14,000 clones; 70% to 90% were seen once. With 6 bases removed from V and 2 bases from J, the gap between germline ends came to 8 bases. CDR1 and CDR2 from the germline V gene are SQVTM and ANQGSEA. This CDR3 spans 13 amino acids. The chain couples TRBV29-1 to TRBJ2-6; D may be TRBD1 (5 bases). The sequence was obtained from a boy younger than 18 with cystic fibrosis. Input material: blood. The CDR3 protein is CSVLQAGANVLTF. The CDR3 region has the DNA TGCAGCGTGTTACAGGCTGGGGCCAACGTCCTGACTTTC.